The entry that follows covers one T cell receptor (beta chain) sequence. Its antigen is currently unknown. Germline V gene lookup returns CDR1 MGHRA and CDR2 YSYEKL. V lost 2 bases to trimming and J lost 6 bases; unmatched junction nucleotides: 8. The CDR3 spans 15 residues. TCRdb fed the 5' RACE reads into MiXCR, producing one record per CDR3 protein. The sample holds roughly 200,000 distinct CDR3 sequences, roughly 12% seen once. This specimen comes from a study of CD8 T cells in ankylosing spondylitis. Study-wide results and limits: Clones linked to disease were reported to show significant enrichment in matched ankylosing spondylitis synovial fluid. Disease-linked clones were found to be CD8+ and relatively rare in peripheral blood. Past studies reported some motif variants in reactive arthritis synovial fluid and blood. The study identified a TCR beta motif of several highly homologous variants that appeared characteristic of ankylosing spondylitis blood.

Sequenced input: blood, either unsorted or a sorted T cell fraction (not recorded which). The J gene is TRBJ1-2, the V gene TRBV4-1; 8 bases agree with TRBD1. This clonotype was sampled from a male donor with ankylosing spondylitis or in good health (not recorded which). Here the CDR3 DNA reads TGCGCCAGCAGCCAAATACCAACAGGGGGGAATGGCTACACCTTC. It specifies CASSQIPTGGNGYTF.